The 27 T cell receptor beta chains listed next were all sequenced from one sample in a study of T-cell reconstitution after alpha-beta-depleted transplantation in children. It was with unique molecular identifiers that the TCRbeta library was prepared. TCRdb called the PCR reads again in MiXCR, with one record for every CDR3 protein. This table holds more than 400,000 distinct CDR3 sequences, roughly 11% found once. This material consisted of PBMCs, mostly from graft donor cells, taken 180 days after TCRalphabeta/CD19-depleted stem cell transplant. These receptor sequences come from a female patient aged 2-9 years who had a stem cell transplant for aplastic anemia, so the T cells may come from the graft donor.

This clonotype turned up a few times. CDR3 DNA: TGTGCCAGCAGCCCCCGGGGCGGGAGGGCAAATGAGCAGTTCTTC. Translation gives CASSPRGGRANEQFF. This chain joins TRBV3-1 and TRBJ2-1; 9 nucleotides agree with TRBD2. The germline V gene has CDR1 LGHDT and CDR2 YNNKEL (reference sequence). The CDR3 is 15 residues long. V lost 4 bases to trimming and J lost 7 bases; unmatched junction nucleotides: 8.

This clonotype was counted only a few times. V and J are TRBV27 and TRBJ2-1; 10 bases line up with TRBD2. This CDR3 has 14 residues. CDR1 is MNHEY and CDR2 is SMNVEV in the germline V gene (reference sequence). The V segment lost 9 bases and the J segment 1 base; nucleotides outside the gene matches: 3. CDR3 protein: CASLAGGSYNEQFF. CDR3 nucleotides: TGTGCCAGTTTAGCGGGGGGTTCCTACAATGAGCAGTTCTTC.

The V gene is TRBV7-2, the J gene TRBJ2-7; 10 bases line up with TRBD2. The CDR3 runs to 14 residues. Germline CDR1 is SGHTA and CDR2 is FQGNSA. The V and J ends lost 5 bases and 3 bases, in that order; junction bases with no gene match: 4. For the CDR3, the DNA is TGTGCCAGCAGCGCTAGCGGGAGTATCTACGAGCAGTACTTC. It yields the protein CASSASGSIYEQYF.

This rearrangement joins TRBV4-3 to TRBJ2-4; D gene ambiguous. This CDR3 is 14 amino acids long. Germline CDR1 and CDR2: LGHNA and YSLEER. Deletions cut 0 bases from V and 9 bases from J, with 12 bases between. The CDR3 coding sequence is TGCGCCAGCAGCCAAGAGACCAGCCTTGCCATTCAGTACTTC. Translating gives CASSQETSLAIQYF.

This chain uses TRBV4-3 with TRBJ2-3, with 16 bases matching TRBD2. V dropped 5 bases and J dropped 6; count of bases not matched to a gene: 11. Germline-derived CDR1 and CDR2 are LGHNA and YSLEER. The CDR3 spans 18 residues. The CDR3 reads CASSRRPGLAGGLDTQYF. CDR3 coding DNA: TGCGCCAGCAGCAGACGACCGGGACTAGCGGGAGGGCTGGATACGCAGTATTTT.

The V gene is TRBV7-2, the J gene TRBJ2-1; D is uncertain. CDR1 is SGHTA and CDR2 is FQGNSA in the germline V gene. V shed 5 bases and J shed 4 bases, with 12 bases lying between them. There are 14 residues in the CDR3. In DNA, the CDR3 is TGTGCCAGCAGCCCTAGTCCACAATACAATGAGCAGTTCTTC. Its protein product is CASSPSPQYNEQFF.

This clonotype was counted a few times. The CDR3 reads CATSRGALAKNIQYF. In DNA, the CDR3 is TGTGCCACCAGCAGAGGTGCACTAGCCAAAAACATTCAGTACTTC. The chain is built from TRBV15 and TRBJ2-4; D remains ambiguous. The ends were cut back, 1 base at V and 0 bases at J, with 7 bases in the middle. Germline V gene lookup returns CDR1 LNHNV and CDR2 YYDKDF (reference sequence). This CDR3 region has 15 residues.

This clonotype was seen more than once but under ten times. The V call is TRBV20-1, the J call TRBJ1-1, with 7 bases identical to TRBD1. Losses at the gene ends were 0 bases for V and 3 bases for J; bases not matched to a gene: 13. The CDR3 is 17 amino acids. The germline CDR1 and CDR2 sequences are DFQATT and SNEGSKA (reference sequence). The CDR3 coding sequence is TGCAGTGCTAGAGATAACAGGGGTGCGACCGGGTACACTGAAGCTTTCTTT. This gives the protein CSARDNRGATGYTEAFF.

This clonotype was detected only a few times. The chain recombines TRBV7-9 with TRBJ2-5, with D perhaps TRBD2 (5 bases). Between the trimmed V and J ends, which lost 3 bases and 5 bases, there was a span of 13 bases. Germline V lookup: CDR1 SEHNR, CDR2 FQNEAQ (reference sequence). This CDR3 has 14 residues. CDR3 bases: TGTGCCAGCAGCTTCGGCCGCGGCGGGGAGACCCAGTACTTC. Translating it yields CASSFGRGGETQYF. Full variable domain (outside the CDR3, taken from reference TRBV7-9 and TRBJ2-5): DTGVSQNPRHKITKRGQNVTFRCDPISEHNRLYWYRQTLGQGPEFLTYFQNEAQLEKSRLLSDRFSAERPKGSFSTLEIQRTEQGDSAMYLCASSFGRGGETQYFGPGTRLLVL.

The sample holds many counts of this clonotype. The chain is built from TRBV4-3 and TRBJ1-1; no reliable D call. The V gene's germline CDR1 is LGHNA and CDR2 YSLEER. This CDR3 has 15 amino acids. Trimming shortened V by 5 bases and J by 3 bases, and 16 bases separated the two germline ends. The CDR3 coding sequence is TGCGCCAGCAGCGACCCCGCTGGCGGGCACACTGAAGCTTTCTTT. It encodes CASSDPAGGHTEAFF.

CDR3 in DNA: TGTGCCAGCAGCTTATCCGGAGGAGACTCCTACAATGAGCAGTTCTTC. It encodes CASSLSGGDSYNEQFF. The rearrangement links TRBV7-3 to TRBJ2-1; TRBD2 might be the D (5 bases). Trimming removed 2 bases at V and 0 bases at J, with 11 bases between. There are 16 residues in the CDR3. The germline gives CDR1 SGHTA, CDR2 FQGTGA.

The chain uses TRBV5-1 and TRBJ2-5; TRBD2 matches 7 bases. Germline V gene sequence: CDR1 SGHRS, CDR2 YFSETQ. There are 14 residues in the CDR3. J lost 2 bases, V lost 1 base, and 2 bases had no gene match. Written as DNA, the CDR3 is TGCGCCAGCAGCTTGAAACTAGCGCAAGAGACCCAGTACTTC. It yields the protein CASSLKLAQETQYF.

This clonotype was seen only a few times. This sequence joins TRBV20-1 and TRBJ2-5, with 11 bases matching TRBD2. Germline V gene lookup returns CDR1 DFQATT and CDR2 SNEGSKA (reference sequence). CDR3 length: 16 residues. V lost 6 bases to trimming and J lost 4 bases; unmatched junction nucleotides: 13. CDR3 loop: CSAPAFRLAGGETQYF. CDR3 bases: TGCAGTGCCCCGGCGTTCCGTCTAGCGGGAGGAGAGACCCAGTACTTC.

The V gene is TRBV5-1, the J gene TRBJ2-1, with TRBD2 matching 10 bases. V trimming: 0 bases; J trimming: 2 bases; junction bases outside the gene matches: 5. Germline CDR1 is SGHRS and CDR2 is YFSETQ. The CDR3 loop spans 17 amino acids. The DNA of the CDR3 is TGCGCCAGCAGCTTGGTTCGAGCGGGAGGGCCCTACAATGAGCAGTTCTTC. Amino acids: CASSLVRAGGPYNEQFF.

The V and J genes are TRBV5-1 and TRBJ2-5, with D perhaps matching TRBD1 or TRBD2 (5 bases each). CDR1 and CDR2 from the germline V gene are SGHRS and YFSETQ. This CDR3 has 20 residues. V was clipped by 2 bases and J by 0 bases, with 26 bases between them. The CDR3 spells CASSLAAIRYRTAYQETQYF. The CDR3 coding sequence is TGCGCCAGCAGCTTAGCGGCCATTAGGTACAGGACCGCGTACCAAGAGACCCAGTACTTC.

This clonotype was detected only a few times. The chain combines TRBV6-1 with TRBJ1-2, with D unclear. Per germline, CDR1 MNHNS and CDR2 SASEGT. V was shortened by 6 bases and J by 0 bases, with 20 bases between the two germline ends. The CDR3 extends over 17 amino acids. CDR3 sequence reads: CASSITGPFLANYGYTF. The CDR3 bases are TGTGCCAGCAGCATTACCGGGCCATTCTTAGCTAACTATGGCTACACCTTC.

This clonotype came up many times. The V gene is TRBV20-1, the J gene TRBJ2-1, with 8 bases matching TRBD2. Germline V CDR1 and CDR2: DFQATT, SNEGSKA (reference sequence). This CDR3 is 14 amino acids long. J lost 9 bases, V lost 4 bases, and 11 bases had no gene match. CDR3 region: CSAIIGLAVGEQFF. CDR3 nucleotides: TGCAGTGCTATTATCGGACTAGCAGTCGGTGAGCAGTTCTTC.

This chain joins TRBV20-1 and TRBJ2-2; perhaps TRBD1 as D (6 bases). V gave up 6 bases and J gave up 0 bases, with 11 bases separating them. The V gene's germline CDR1 is DFQATT and CDR2 SNEGSKA (reference sequence). The CDR3 covers 14 residues. The CDR3 coding sequence is TGCAGTGCGCAGGGGCCCGCGAACACCGGGGAGCTGTTTTTT. Its translation: CSAQGPANTGELFF.

The gene calls are TRBV15 and TRBJ2-1; TRBD2 is a possible D gene (7 bases). The CDR3 consists of 15 residues. V was pared by 5 bases and J by 9 bases, with 20 bases between. Germline assignment: CDR1 LNHNV and CDR2 YYDKDF (reference sequence). DNA for the CDR3: TGTGCCACCAGCGGGGGGGCTGGGGATCTTGTTGAGCAGTTCTTC. The encoded protein is CATSGGAGDLVEQFF.

V is TRBV24-1 and J is TRBJ2-3; D gene unclear. The ends were cut back, 1 base at V and 2 bases at J, with 9 bases in the middle. Germline V gene data show CDR1 as KGHDR and CDR2 as SFDVKD. The CDR3 consists of 15 residues. For the CDR3, the DNA is TGTGCCACCAGTGATTTCCTAGACCTCACAGATACGCAGTATTTT. Its translation: CATSDFLDLTDTQYF.

The chain employs TRBV4-3 and TRBJ2-3; TRBD2 aligns across 9 bases. The germline gives CDR1 LGHNA, CDR2 YSLEER. J was trimmed by 3 bases and V by 0 bases; bases with no gene match: 4. The CDR3 loop spans 16 amino acids. The CDR3 bases are TGCGCCAGCAGCCAAGATCCGAGCGGGAGGACAGATACGCAGTATTTT. Translating it yields CASSQDPSGRTDTQYF.

Only a few counts were recorded for this clonotype. This rearrangement joins TRBV28 to TRBJ1-3; D not resolved. The CDR3 runs 15 residues. V lost 3 bases to trimming and J lost 0 bases, with 9 bases between them. CDR1 and CDR2 (germline): MDHEN, SYDVKM. CDR3 nucleotides: TGTGCCAGCAGTTTTCCAATTAACTCTGGAAACACCATATATTTT. This gives the protein CASSFPINSGNTIYF. Supplemented by reference TRBV28 and TRBJ1-3, the full variable domain reads DVKVTQSSRYLVKRTGEKVFLECVQDMDHENMFWYRQDPGLGLRLIYFSYDVKMKEKGDIPEGYSVSREKKERFSLILESASTNQTSMYLCASSFPINSGNTIYFGEGSWLTVV.

This clonotype showed up just a few times. CDR3 DNA: TGTGCCTGGAGTGTGGGGAGCTATAGCAATCAGCCCCAGCATTTT. This sequence encodes CAWSVGSYSNQPQHF. V usage is TRBV30 and J usage is TRBJ1-5; no definite D call. This CDR3 comprises 15 residues. Germline assignment: CDR1 GTSNPN and CDR2 SVGIG (reference sequence). With 0 bases removed from V and 0 bases from J, the gap between germline ends came to 9 bases.

This clonotype was seen only a few times. This chain uses TRBV20-1 with TRBJ1-1; D is possibly TRBD1 (6 bases). Looked up from germline, CDR1 is DFQATT and CDR2 is SNEGSKA (reference sequence). The CDR3 is 14 residues long. CDR3 nucleotides: TGCAGCGGACGGCGACAGGTCAGGAACACTGAAGCTTTCTTT. Translation: CSGRRQVRNTEAFF.

This clonotype has ten or more counts. This sequence joins TRBV7-2 and TRBJ1-1; D unclear. From germline, CDR1 is SGHTA and CDR2 FQGNSA. The CDR3 has 15 residues. V was cut by 2 bases and J by 0 bases, with 10 bases left in between. DNA of the CDR3: TGTGCCAGCAGCTTATTCGTGGGTATGAACACTGAAGCTTTCTTT. Protein product: CASSLFVGMNTEAFF.

There are a few counts of this clonotype. The chain is built from TRBV24-1 and TRBJ2-2, with D uncertain. The germline V gene has CDR1 KGHDR and CDR2 SFDVKD. V lost 2 bases and J 3 bases, leaving 9 bases between the germline ends. The CDR3 runs to 15 residues. In nucleotides, the CDR3 is TGTGCCACCAGTGATTACGGCACCGACACCGGGGAGCTGTTTTTT. It translates to CATSDYGTDTGELFF.

A few counts support this clonotype. The chain employs TRBV7-3 and TRBJ2-3, with D perhaps being TRBD1 or TRBD2 (5 bases each). CDR3 size: 16 residues. Germline V gene sequence: CDR1 SGHTA, CDR2 FQGTGA. Deletions cut 4 bases from V and 4 bases from J, with 18 bases between. In nucleotides, the CDR3 is TGTGCCAGCAGCTACCACGGGACCAGAGGGGCAGATACGCAGTATTTT. Its protein product is CASSYHGTRGADTQYF.